These T cell receptor beta chains were read from a single sample in a study of CD8 T cells in Susac syndrome. One entry per CDR3 protein, called by TCRdb with MiXCR from the immunoSEQ multiplex PCR reads. Of approximately 26,000 distinct CDR3 sequences in the sample, 94% were seen once. Input material: CD8+ T cells from PBMCs. Receptors originate from a human donor in good health. CDR3s include the opening cysteine and the closing phenylalanine or tryptophan. D genes are given only for firm matches. Size values are once, few and many counts, or a class for expanded clones, and some rows have none.

>NA|NA|TRBJ1-2|TRBV2
TGTGCCAGCAGCAAAGCGAAGGGCTACACCTTC
CASSKAKGYTF
>NA|NA|TRBJ2-7|TRBV5-1
TGCGCCAGCAGCGTCGGGCCCCGGGACGGAGTCTCCTACGAGCAGTACTTC
CASSVGPRDGVSYEQYF
>TRBD1|few|TRBJ1-1|TRBV9
TGTGCCAGCAGCGGACAGGGATGGGCTTTCTTT
CASSGQGWAFF
>NA|NA|TRBJ1-5|TRBV7-9
TGTGCCAGCAGCGTAACAGGGTCCAATCAGCCCCAGCATTTT
CASSVTGSNQPQHF
>NA|NA|TRBJ1-1|TRBV6-5
TGTGCCAGCGGGCAGAACACTGAAGCTTTCTTT
CASGQNTEAFF
>TRBD1|NA|TRBJ2-7|TRBV7-2
TGTGCCAGCAGCTTCGACGACAGGGGGCGCGAGCAGTACTTC
CASSFDDRGREQYF
>NA|NA|TRBJ1-2|TRBV7-8
TGTGCCAGCAGCTTAAGTAGAGGGTCGGGCTATGGCTACACCTTC
CASSLSRGSGYGYTF
>NA|NA|TRBJ2-7|TRBV7-8
TGTGCCAGCAGCTTAGTGATGGGTAGGCCCTACGAGCAGTACTTC
CASSLVMGRPYEQYF
>NA|once|TRBJ2-3|TRBV5-1
TGCGCCAGCAGCCCACGGGACGGGAGCACAGATACGCAGTATTTT
CASSPRDGSTDTQYF
>NA|NA|TRBJ2-5|TRBV11-2
TGTGCCAGCAGCGCGCAGGGGGGACTAACCGAGACCCAGTACTTC
CASSAQGGLTETQYF
>NA|NA|TRBJ2-2|TRBV10-3
TGTGCCATCAGCCCCCTAAGTCAGCGAGGGACCGGGGAGCTGTTTTTT
CAISPLSQRGTGELFF
>NA|NA|TRBJ1-1|TRBV5-8
TGTGCCAGCAGCTTTTTGTCAGGGAGGATGAACACTGAAGCTTTCTTT
CASSFLSGRMNTEAFF
>TRBD1|NA|TRBJ2-1|TRBV5-1
TGCGCCAGCAGCTTGGTCAGGGGGCCCTACAATGAGCAGTTCTTC
CASSLVRGPYNEQFF
>NA|NA|TRBJ1-6|TRBV6-5
TGTGCCAGCAGTTCCGGGACTTTGGATTCACCCCTCCACTTT
CASSSGTLDSPLHF
>TRBD2|NA|TRBJ2-1|TRBV7-8
TGTGCCAGCAGCTCAGCGGGGGCGCTCAATGGTGAGCAGTTCTTC
CASSSAGALNGEQFF
>NA|once|TRBJ2-3|TRBV14
TGTGCCAGCGCCGTCGGTTCCAGCACAGATACGCAGTATTTT
CASAVGSSTDTQYF
>NA|NA|TRBJ2-4|TRBV9
TGTGCCAGCAGCGTAGAAGGGGCAGGTGGGAACATTCAGTACTTC
CASSVEGAGGNIQYF